These 23 T cell receptor beta chains originate from one sample sequenced in a study of blood T cell repertoires in COVID-19. The repertoire was sequenced with immunoSEQ multiplex PCR; TCRdb's copy has only in-frame clones and lacks some. The sample includes approximately 300,000 clones, approximately 85% of them seen just once. Sequencing was carried out using PBMCs or T cells enriched from blood (not recorded which). Receptor source: a woman younger than 45 who had recovered from COVID-19.

The gene calls are TRBV5-4 and TRBJ1-2, with 7 bases lining up with TRBD1. With 0 bases clipped from V and 1 base from J, the junction kept 6 bases outside the gene matches. The CDR3 runs to 16 residues. Germline V gene data show CDR1 as SGHNT and CDR2 as YYREEE (reference sequence). The CDR3, as DNA: TGTGCCAGCAGCTTGGGGGGACAGACAATTAACTATGGCTACACCTTC. It is translated as CASSLGGQTINYGYTF.

This chain joins TRBV27 and TRBJ1-3, with 7 bases matching TRBD1. The CDR3 runs to 16 residues. J was trimmed by 4 bases and V by 4 bases; bases with no gene match: 10. Germline-derived CDR1 and CDR2 are MNHEY and SMNVEV (reference sequence). DNA for the CDR3: TGTGCCAGCAGTTCGACTTACAGGGGTGCAGGAAACACCATATATTTT. Its protein product is CASSSTYRGAGNTIYF.

The CDR3 protein is CASSFTGDEQYF. In DNA, the CDR3 is TGTGCCAGCAGCTTCACAGGGGACGAGCAGTACTTC. This chain joins TRBV5-4 and TRBJ2-7; TRBD1 matches at 7 bases. Germline trimming cut 2 bases from V and 5 bases from J; bases unmatched to any gene: 1. The germline CDR1 and CDR2 sequences are SGHNT and YYREEE (reference sequence). The CDR3 covers 12 residues.

This chain links TRBV28 with TRBJ2-1; 9 bases agree with TRBD1. V lost 6 bases to trimming and J lost 5 bases; unmatched junction nucleotides: 2. This CDR3 is 13 amino acids long. Germline-derived CDR1 and CDR2 are MDHEN and SYDVKM. Here the CDR3 reads CASSWTGDNEQFF. Written as DNA, the CDR3 is TGTGCCAGCAGCTGGACAGGGGACAATGAGCAGTTCTTC.

The chain has TRBV28 and TRBJ1-5, with D perhaps TRBD1 (6 bases). Germline loops: CDR1 MDHEN, CDR2 SYDVKM. CDR3 length equals 19 residues. The V end was cut by 4 bases, the J end by 5 bases, with 27 bases between. CDR3: CASSSYNVRTGGAYQPQHF. The CDR3 DNA follows: TGTGCCAGCAGTTCCTACAACGTCCGGACCGGGGGGGCATATCAGCCCCAGCATTTT.

The chain joins TRBV7-2 to TRBJ1-1; D uncertain. V lost 3 bases and J 5 bases, leaving 10 bases between the germline ends. Germline V gene sequence: CDR1 SGHTA, CDR2 FQGNSA. This CDR3 is 13 amino acids long. CDR3 sequence: CASSFTTGTEAFF. CDR3 nucleotide sequence: TGTGCCAGCAGCTTTACCACGGGGACTGAAGCTTTCTTT.

The sample holds a few counts of this clone. The chain employs TRBV6-4 and TRBJ2-1, with 7 bases identical to TRBD2. Germline V lookup: CDR1 MRHNA, CDR2 SNTAGT. This CDR3 has 12 residues. J lost 10 bases, V lost 1 base, and 1 base had no gene match. The CDR3 DNA is TGTGCCAGCAGTGACTGGGGGGGGGAGCAGTTCTTC. This encodes CASSDWGGEQFF.

The chain links TRBV6-5 to TRBJ1-4, with D perhaps matching TRBD1 (5 bases). This CDR3 spans 16 amino acids. Trimming shortened V by 4 bases and J by 5 bases, and 17 bases separated the two germline ends. Germline V lookup: CDR1 MNHEY, CDR2 SVGAGI. The CDR3 protein is CASSLSPAGSNEKLFF. The CDR3 region has the DNA TGTGCCAGCAGTTTGTCCCCGGCAGGGTCGAATGAAAAACTGTTTTTT.

This sequence joins TRBV11-3 and TRBJ2-7; D ambiguous. Trimming removed 5 bases from V and 6 bases from J, with 11 bases in between. Looked up from germline, CDR1 is SGHNT and CDR2 is YENEEA. This CDR3 contains 12 residues. DNA for the CDR3: TGTGCCAGCAGCCGAGGTCCCCTCGAGCAGTACTTC. Translated, it gives CASSRGPLEQYF.

This chain links TRBV15 with TRBJ1-2; 7 bases agree with TRBD1. The germline V gene has CDR1 LNHNV and CDR2 YYDKDF (reference sequence). J was trimmed by 8 bases and V by 2 bases; bases with no gene match: 5. CDR3 length equals 13 residues. The DNA of the CDR3 is TGTGCCACCAGCAGACTACAGGGGTTAGGCTACACCTTC. This gives the protein CATSRLQGLGYTF.

This chain joins TRBV28 and TRBJ2-2; possibly TRBD2 for D (6 bases). Germline-derived CDR1 and CDR2 are MDHEN and SYDVKM. The CDR3 spans 15 residues. Trimming stripped 6 bases from V and 6 bases from J, with 17 bases between. The CDR3 sequence is CASSIRLVGAGELFF. The CDR3 DNA reads as TGTGCCAGCAGCATTAGACTAGTAGGCGCCGGGGAGCTGTTTTTT. Filled out from reference TRBV28 and TRBJ2-2, the complete variable domain reads DVKVTQSSRYLVKRTGEKVFLECVQDMDHENMFWYRQDPGLGLRLIYFSYDVKMKEKGDIPEGYSVSREKKERFSLILESASTNQTSMYLCASSIRLVGAGELFFGEGSRLTVL.

The gene calls are TRBV9 and TRBJ2-7, with D tentatively TRBD2 (6 bases). The V gene's germline CDR1 is SGDLS and CDR2 YYNGEE. The length of the CDR3 is 14 residues. V dropped 4 bases and J dropped 4 bases, with 15 bases sitting between them. The DNA for the CDR3 is TGTGCCAGCAGCCCGCAGACTAGAGGGTACGAGCAGTACTTC. Translated: CASSPQTRGYEQYF.

The chain is built from TRBV5-4 and TRBJ2-3; D is perhaps TRBD1 (8 bases). The CDR3 length is 16 residues. The germline gives CDR1 SGHNT, CDR2 YYREEE (reference sequence). V dropped 4 bases and J dropped 0 bases, with 15 bases sitting between them. CDR3 amino acids: CASSPGGGGSTDTQYF. CDR3 bases: TGTGCCAGCAGCCCAGGGGGCGGGGGCAGCACAGATACGCAGTATTTT.

The chain employs TRBV7-9 and TRBJ2-7; D not resolved. V gave up 3 bases and J gave up 3 bases, with 9 bases separating them. The CDR3 spans 13 residues. CDR1 SEHNR and CDR2 FQNEAQ come from the germline V gene (reference sequence). The CDR3 sequence is CASSLGPGYEQYF. CDR3 DNA sequence: TGTGCCAGCAGCTTGGGTCCAGGCTACGAGCAGTACTTC.

The chain combines TRBV7-8 with TRBJ1-5; D is ambiguous. Germline V CDR1 and CDR2: SGHVS, FQNEAQ. V shed 0 bases and J shed 6 bases, with 6 bases lying between them. This CDR3 region has 13 residues. CDR3 sequence reads: CASSLAIRQPQHF. CDR3 nucleotide sequence: TGTGCCAGCAGCTTAGCTATCCGTCAGCCCCAGCATTTT.

The chain combines TRBV10-1 with TRBJ2-2; D possibly corresponds to TRBD2 (6 bases). The length of the CDR3 is 17 residues. CDR1 and CDR2 from the germline V gene are WNHNN and SYGVQD (reference sequence). V was clipped by 0 bases and J by 2 bases, with 13 bases between them. This chain's CDR3 is CASSESGGLTNTGELFF. CDR3 coding DNA: TGCGCCAGCAGTGAGTCTGGGGGACTGACCAACACCGGGGAGCTGTTTTTT.

The CDR3 spells CASSAGFEGVGQPQHF. The CDR3 nucleotides read TGTGCCAGCAGCGCAGGCTTTGAAGGGGTCGGCCAGCCCCAGCATTTT. This chain joins TRBV9 and TRBJ1-5, with D perhaps TRBD1 (5 bases). Deletions cut 3 bases from V and 7 bases from J, with 20 bases between. The CDR3 sequence is 16 residues long. Germline CDR1 reads SGDLS; CDR2 reads YYNGEE.

V and J are TRBV3-1 (or the pseudogene TRBV3-2) and TRBJ1-4, with 7 bases fitting TRBD1. Germline V gene sequence: CDR1 LGHDT, CDR2 YNNKEL (reference sequence). This CDR3 is built from 15 residues. V lost 1 base to trimming and J lost 4 bases; unmatched junction nucleotides: 3. The CDR3 DNA follows: TGTGCCAGCAGCCAAGGGACAGGTCTTAATGAAAAACTGTTTTTT. The encoded protein is CASSQGTGLNEKLFF.

V usage is TRBV5-1 and J usage is TRBJ2-4; 11 positions match TRBD1. Losses at the gene ends were 3 bases for V and 10 bases for J; bases not matched to a gene: 6. Germline-derived CDR1 and CDR2 are SGHRS and YFSETQ. The CDR3 contains 14 residues. In DNA form, the CDR3 reads TGCGCCAGCAGCTGGGGAGGGACAGGGGGAATTCAGTACTTC. Translation gives CASSWGGTGGIQYF. Based on the CDR3 plus reference TRBV5-1 and TRBJ2-4, the full variable domain is KAGVTQTPRYLIKTRGQQVTLSCSPISGHRSVSWYQQTPGQGLQFLFEYFSETQRNKGNFPGRFSGRQFSNSRSEMNVSTLELGDSALYLCASSWGGTGGIQYFGAGTRLSVL.

The V and J genes are TRBV7-9 and TRBJ1-2; no clear D. Trimming cost V 5 bases and J 0 bases, with 7 bases left between them. Germline V gives CDR1 SEHNR, CDR2 FQNEAQ (reference sequence). CDR3 length: 13 residues. The DNA for the CDR3 is TGTGCCAGCAGCATTCCTGCTAACTATGGCTACACCTTC. Protein: CASSIPANYGYTF.

The chain combines TRBV2 with TRBJ1-5; unclear D gene. CDR1 is SNHLY and CDR2 is FYNNEI in the germline V gene. CDR3 length: 12 amino acids. V lost 6 bases and J 9 bases, leaving 12 bases between the germline ends. The CDR3 region is CASSYSGGPQHF. CDR3 nucleotide sequence: TGTGCCAGCAGCTACTCGGGAGGGCCCCAGCATTTT.

This rearrangement joins TRBV15 to TRBJ1-2; unclear D gene. CDR3 size: 14 residues. Germline V gives CDR1 LNHNV, CDR2 YYDKDF (reference sequence). Trimming removed 3 bases at V and 4 bases at J, with 12 bases between. CDR3 in amino acids: CATSRAPSGYGYTF. In DNA, the CDR3 is TGTGCCACCAGCAGGGCTCCGTCAGGCTATGGCTACACCTTC.

The gene calls are TRBV12-3 or TRBV12-4 and TRBJ1-4; unclear D gene. Trimming took 3 bases from V and 6 from J, leaving 8 bases between them. The CDR3 totals 13 residues. CDR3 sequence (DNA): TGTGCCAGCAGTTTGAACAGACATGAAAAACTGTTTTTT. As protein: CASSLNRHEKLFF.